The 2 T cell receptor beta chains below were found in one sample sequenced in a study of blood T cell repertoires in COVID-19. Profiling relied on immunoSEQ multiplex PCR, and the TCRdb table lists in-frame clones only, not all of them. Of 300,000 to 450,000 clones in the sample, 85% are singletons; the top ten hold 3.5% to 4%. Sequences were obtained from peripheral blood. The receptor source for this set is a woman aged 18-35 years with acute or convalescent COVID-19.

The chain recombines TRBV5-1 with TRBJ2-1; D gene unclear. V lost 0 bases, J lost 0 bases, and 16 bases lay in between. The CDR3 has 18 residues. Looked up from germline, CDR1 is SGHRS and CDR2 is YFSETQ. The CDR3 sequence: CASSLGLRGSSSYNEQFF. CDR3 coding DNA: TGCGCCAGCAGCTTGGGACTCCGAGGCTCCAGCTCCTACAATGAGCAGTTCTTC.

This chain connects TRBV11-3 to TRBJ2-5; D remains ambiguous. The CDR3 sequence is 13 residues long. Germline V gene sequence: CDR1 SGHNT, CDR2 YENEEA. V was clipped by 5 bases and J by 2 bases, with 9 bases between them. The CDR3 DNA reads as TGTGCCAGCAGCCTTCGGAGTCAAGAGACCCAGTACTTC. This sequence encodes CASSLRSQETQYF.